This is a list of T cell receptor beta chains from one sample in a study of radiation and T cells in renal cell carcinoma. Method: immunoSEQ multiplex PCR; TCRdb's copy keeps in-frame clones and lacks some. The table lists around 160,000 clones, about 88% of them singletons. The sequences come from blood, collected from a patient whose treatment included radiotherapy and nephrectomy. The source of these receptors is a woman in her 70s with renal cell carcinoma. Both conserved end residues are part of each CDR3. Fields, in order: V gene, D gene, J gene, CDR3 protein. The D gene is left open where the match is weak.

TRBV5-1	TRBD1	TRBJ2-2	CASSQQGAGTGELFF
TRBV25-1	TRBD1	TRBJ2-7	CASSRTGSYEQYF
TRBV10-3	TRBD1	TRBJ2-2	CAISGTGDTGELFF
TRBV6-6	.	TRBJ1-2	CASSYAGGAGGYTF
TRBV7-2	.	TRBJ1-6	CASSLDGREGSPLHF
TRBV7-8	.	TRBJ1-5	CASSLPGSNQPQHF
TRBV30	.	TRBJ1-2	CAWSVQAVNYYGYTF
TRBV5-1	TRBD2	TRBJ2-2	CASSPRTSGDGTGELFF
TRBV19	TRBD1	TRBJ2-6	CASSTIGQGSGANVLTF
TRBV7-8	.	TRBJ1-2	CASSLAWEGHGYTF
TRBV28	.	TRBJ1-2	CASSFPQVEAYGYTF
TRBV6-6	TRBD1	TRBJ1-5	CASSPWTGSQPQHF
TRBV4-2	.	TRBJ2-4	CASSQIRMAKNIQYF